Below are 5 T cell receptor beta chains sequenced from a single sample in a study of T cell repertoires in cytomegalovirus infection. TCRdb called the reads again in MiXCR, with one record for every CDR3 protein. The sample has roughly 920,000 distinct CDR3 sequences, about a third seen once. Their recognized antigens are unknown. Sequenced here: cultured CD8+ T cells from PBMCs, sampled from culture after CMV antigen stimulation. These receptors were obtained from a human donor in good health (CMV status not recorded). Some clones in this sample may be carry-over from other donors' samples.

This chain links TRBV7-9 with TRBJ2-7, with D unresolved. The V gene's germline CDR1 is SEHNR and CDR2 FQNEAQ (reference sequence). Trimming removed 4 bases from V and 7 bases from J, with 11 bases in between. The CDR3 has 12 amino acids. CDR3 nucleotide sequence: TGTGCCAGCAGCTCGTTAGCCGGGGAGCAGTACGTC. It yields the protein CASSSLAGEQYV.

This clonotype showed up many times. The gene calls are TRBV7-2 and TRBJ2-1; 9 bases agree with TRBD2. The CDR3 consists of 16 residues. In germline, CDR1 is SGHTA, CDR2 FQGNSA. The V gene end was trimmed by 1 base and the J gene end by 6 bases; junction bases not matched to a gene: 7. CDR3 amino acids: CASSLGGSSGVNEQFF. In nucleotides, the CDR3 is TGTGCCAGCAGCTTAGGGGGCTCTAGCGGGGTCAATGAGCAGTTCTTC.

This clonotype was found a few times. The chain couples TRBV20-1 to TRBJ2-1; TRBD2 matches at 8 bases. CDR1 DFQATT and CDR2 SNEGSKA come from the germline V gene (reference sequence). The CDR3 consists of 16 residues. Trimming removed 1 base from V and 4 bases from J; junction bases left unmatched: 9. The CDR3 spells CSARAPGGPAYNEQFF. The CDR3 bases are TGCAGTGCTAGAGCGCCGGGGGGGCCGGCGTACAATGAGCAGTTCTTC.

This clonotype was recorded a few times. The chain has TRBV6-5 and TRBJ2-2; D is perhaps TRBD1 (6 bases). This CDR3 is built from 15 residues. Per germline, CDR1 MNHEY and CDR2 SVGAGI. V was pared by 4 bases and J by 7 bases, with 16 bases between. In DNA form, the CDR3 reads TGTGCCAGCAGTTGGTCGCAGGGGCCGGGCGGGGAGCTGTTTTTT. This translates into CASSWSQGPGGELFF.

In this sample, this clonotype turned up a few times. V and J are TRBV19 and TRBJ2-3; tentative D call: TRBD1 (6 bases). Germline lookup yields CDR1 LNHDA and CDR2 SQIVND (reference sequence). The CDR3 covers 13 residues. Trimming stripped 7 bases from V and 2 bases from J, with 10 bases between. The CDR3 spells CASMDRTTDTQYF. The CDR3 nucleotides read TGTGCCAGTATGGACAGAACCACAGATACGCAGTATTTT.